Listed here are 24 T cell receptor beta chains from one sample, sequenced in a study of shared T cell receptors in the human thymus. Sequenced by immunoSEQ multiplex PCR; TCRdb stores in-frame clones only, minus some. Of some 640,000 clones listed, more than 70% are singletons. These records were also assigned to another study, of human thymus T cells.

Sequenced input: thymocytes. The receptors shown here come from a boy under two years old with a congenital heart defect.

In DNA, the CDR3 is TGTGCCAGCAGTTTACACTTAAGCGGGAGGGATATTGAGCAGTTCTTC. Translating it yields CASSLHLSGRDIEQFF. The gene calls are TRBV27 and TRBJ2-1; 10 bases are shared with TRBD2. The CDR3 totals 16 residues. Trimming removed 2 bases from V and 9 bases from J; junction bases left unmatched: 10. In germline, CDR1 is MNHEY, CDR2 SMNVEV (reference sequence).

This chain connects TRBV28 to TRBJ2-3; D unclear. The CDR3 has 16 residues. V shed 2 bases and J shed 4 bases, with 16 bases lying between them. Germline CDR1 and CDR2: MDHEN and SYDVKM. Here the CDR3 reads CASSLRHFDEADTQYF. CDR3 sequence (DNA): TGTGCCAGCAGTTTACGTCACTTTGACGAGGCAGATACGCAGTATTTT.

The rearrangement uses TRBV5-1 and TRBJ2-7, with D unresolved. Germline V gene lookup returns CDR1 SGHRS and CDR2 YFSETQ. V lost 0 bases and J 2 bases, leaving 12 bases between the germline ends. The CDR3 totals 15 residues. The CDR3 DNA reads TGCGCCAGCAGCTTGGCCGTGAGTGTTCCCTACGAGCAGTACTTC. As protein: CASSLAVSVPYEQYF.

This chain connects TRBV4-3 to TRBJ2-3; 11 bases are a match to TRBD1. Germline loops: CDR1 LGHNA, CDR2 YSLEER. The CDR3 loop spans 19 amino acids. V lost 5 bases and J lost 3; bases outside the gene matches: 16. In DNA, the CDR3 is TGCGCCAGCAGCTCCAAGGGTTACCCTGGGACAGGGGGTACAGATACGCAGTATTTT. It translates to CASSSKGYPGTGGTDTQYF.

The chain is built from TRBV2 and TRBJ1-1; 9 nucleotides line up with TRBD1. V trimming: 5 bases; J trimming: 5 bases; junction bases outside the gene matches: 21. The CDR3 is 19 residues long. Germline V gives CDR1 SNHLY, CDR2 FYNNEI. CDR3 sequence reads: CASSTNATRGQGMYTEAFF. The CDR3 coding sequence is TGTGCCAGCAGTACCAATGCAACTCGGGGACAGGGAATGTATACTGAAGCTTTCTTT.

The CDR3 region is CASSLGGGTDTQYF. The CDR3 region has the DNA TGTGCCAGCAGTTTGGGGGGGGGCACAGATACGCAGTATTTT. This chain joins TRBV28 and TRBJ2-3; 7 bases align to TRBD2. The junction had 1 base not matched to a gene; V was cut back by 3 bases and J by 1 base. This CDR3 is built from 14 residues. Germline V gene sequence: CDR1 MDHEN, CDR2 SYDVKM.

CDR3 bases: TGTGCCAGCAGCTTTTCTAGGGAGCATCAGCCCCAGCATTTT. It translates to CASSFSREHQPQHF. This sequence joins TRBV5-6 and TRBJ1-5; no firm D call. The CDR3 has 14 residues. The V and J ends lost 2 bases and 5 bases respectively, with 11 bases between them. Germline CDR1 and CDR2: SGHDT and YYEEEE.

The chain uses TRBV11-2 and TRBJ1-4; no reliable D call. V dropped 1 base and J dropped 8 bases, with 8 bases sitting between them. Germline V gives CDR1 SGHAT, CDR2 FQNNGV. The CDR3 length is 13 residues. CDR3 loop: CASSLGRLEKLFF. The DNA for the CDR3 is TGTGCCAGCAGCTTAGGCAGGCTGGAAAAACTGTTTTTT.

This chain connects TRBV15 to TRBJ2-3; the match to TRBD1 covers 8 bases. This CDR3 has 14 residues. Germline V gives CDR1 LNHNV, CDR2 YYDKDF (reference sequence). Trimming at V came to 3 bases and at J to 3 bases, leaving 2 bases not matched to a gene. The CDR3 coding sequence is TGTGCCACCAGCAGCAGGGGGCGGACAGATACGCAGTATTTT. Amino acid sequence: CATSSRGRTDTQYF.

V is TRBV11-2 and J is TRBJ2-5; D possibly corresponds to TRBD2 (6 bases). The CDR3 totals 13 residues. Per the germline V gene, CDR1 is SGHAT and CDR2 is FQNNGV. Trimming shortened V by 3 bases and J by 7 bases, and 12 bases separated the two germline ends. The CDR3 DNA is TGTGCCAGCAGCTTCTCTAGCGATGTGACCCAGTACTTC. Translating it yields CASSFSSDVTQYF.

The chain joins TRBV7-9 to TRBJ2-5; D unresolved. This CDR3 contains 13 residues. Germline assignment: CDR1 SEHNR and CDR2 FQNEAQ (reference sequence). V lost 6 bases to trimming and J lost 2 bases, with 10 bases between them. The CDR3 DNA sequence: TGTGCCAGCAGGAGTGTACTACAAGAGACCCAGTACTTC. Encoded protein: CASRSVLQETQYF.

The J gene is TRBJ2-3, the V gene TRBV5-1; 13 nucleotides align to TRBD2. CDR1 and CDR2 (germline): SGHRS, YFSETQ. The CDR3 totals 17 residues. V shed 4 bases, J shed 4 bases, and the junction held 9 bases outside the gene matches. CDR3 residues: CASSHRLAGGRPDTQYF. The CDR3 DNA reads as TGCGCCAGCAGCCATAGACTAGCGGGGGGCCGCCCAGATACGCAGTATTTT. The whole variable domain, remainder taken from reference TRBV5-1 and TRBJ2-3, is KAGVTQTPRYLIKTRGQQVTLSCSPISGHRSVSWYQQTPGQGLQFLFEYFSETQRNKGNFPGRFSGRQFSNSRSEMNVSTLELGDSALYLCASSHRLAGGRPDTQYFGPGTRLTVL.

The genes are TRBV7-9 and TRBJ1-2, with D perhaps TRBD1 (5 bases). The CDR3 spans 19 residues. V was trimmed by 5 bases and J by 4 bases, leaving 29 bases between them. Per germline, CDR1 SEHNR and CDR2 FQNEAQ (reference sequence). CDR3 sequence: CASSHQHKRDGGVVYGYTF. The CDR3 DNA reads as TGTGCCAGCAGCCATCAACATAAGAGGGACGGCGGGGTGGTCTATGGCTACACCTTC.

The CDR3 DNA reads as TGTGCCAGCAGCTCTCAACCGACAGGGATCGGGGCCAACGTCCTGACTTTC. This codes for CASSSQPTGIGANVLTF. The rearrangement joins TRBV11-2 to TRBJ2-6, with TRBD1 matching 7 bases. Germline CDR1 is SGHAT and CDR2 is FQNNGV. CDR3 length equals 17 residues. Germline trimming cut 4 bases from V and 4 bases from J; bases unmatched to any gene: 10.

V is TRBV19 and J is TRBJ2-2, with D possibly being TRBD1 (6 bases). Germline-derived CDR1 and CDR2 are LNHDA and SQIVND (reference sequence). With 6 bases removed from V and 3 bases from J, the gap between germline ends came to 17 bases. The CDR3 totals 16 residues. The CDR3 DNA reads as TGTGCCAGTAGCGGACAGCCTTTAGATGACACCGGGGAGCTGTTTTTT. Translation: CASSGQPLDDTGELFF.

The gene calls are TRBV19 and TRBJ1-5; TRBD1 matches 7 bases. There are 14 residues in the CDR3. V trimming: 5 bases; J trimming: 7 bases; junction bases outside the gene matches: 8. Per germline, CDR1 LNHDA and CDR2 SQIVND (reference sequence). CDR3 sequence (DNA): TGTGCCAGTAGTGACAGGGTGTCGGGCCAGCCCCAGCATTTT. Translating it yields CASSDRVSGQPQHF.

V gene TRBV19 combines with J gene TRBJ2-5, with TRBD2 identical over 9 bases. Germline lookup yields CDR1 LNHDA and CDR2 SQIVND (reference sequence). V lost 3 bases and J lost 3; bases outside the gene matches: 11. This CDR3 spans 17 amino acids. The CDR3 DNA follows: TGTGCCAGTAGTATCAGCTTAGGGCGGGAGGGGAAAGAGACCCAGTACTTC. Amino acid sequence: CASSISLGREGKETQYF.

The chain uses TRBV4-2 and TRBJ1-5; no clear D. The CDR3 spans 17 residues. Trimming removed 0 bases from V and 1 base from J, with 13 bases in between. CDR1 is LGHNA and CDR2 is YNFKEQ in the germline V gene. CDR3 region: CASSQDWVRESNQPQHF. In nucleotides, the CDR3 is TGTGCCAGCAGCCAAGATTGGGTTAGGGAGAGCAATCAGCCCCAGCATTTT.

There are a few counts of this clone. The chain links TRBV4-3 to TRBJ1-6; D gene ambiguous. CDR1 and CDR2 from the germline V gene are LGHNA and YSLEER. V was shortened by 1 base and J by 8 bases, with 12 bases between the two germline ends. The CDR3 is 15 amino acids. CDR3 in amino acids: CASSQVMVRDSPLHF. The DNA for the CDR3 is TGCGCCAGCAGCCAAGTTATGGTCCGGGATTCACCCCTCCACTTT.

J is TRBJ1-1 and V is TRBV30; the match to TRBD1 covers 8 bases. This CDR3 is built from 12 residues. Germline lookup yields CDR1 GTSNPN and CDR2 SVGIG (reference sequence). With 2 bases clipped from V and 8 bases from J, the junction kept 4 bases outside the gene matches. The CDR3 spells CAWSPRTGEAFF. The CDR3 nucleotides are TGTGCCTGGAGTCCAAGGACAGGGGAAGCTTTCTTT.

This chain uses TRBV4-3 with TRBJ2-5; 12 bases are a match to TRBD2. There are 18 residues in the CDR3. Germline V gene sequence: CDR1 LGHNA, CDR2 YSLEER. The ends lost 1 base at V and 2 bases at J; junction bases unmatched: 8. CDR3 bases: TGCGCCAGCAGCCAAGGACTAGCGGGAGTTTTGGGACAAGAGACCCAGTACTTC. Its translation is CASSQGLAGVLGQETQYF.

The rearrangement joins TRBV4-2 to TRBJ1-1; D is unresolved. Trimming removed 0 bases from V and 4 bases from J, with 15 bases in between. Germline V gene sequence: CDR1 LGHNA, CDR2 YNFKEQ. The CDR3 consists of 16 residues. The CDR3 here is CASSQEYLTHGTEAFF. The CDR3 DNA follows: TGTGCCAGCAGCCAAGAGTACCTCACCCACGGCACTGAAGCTTTCTTT.

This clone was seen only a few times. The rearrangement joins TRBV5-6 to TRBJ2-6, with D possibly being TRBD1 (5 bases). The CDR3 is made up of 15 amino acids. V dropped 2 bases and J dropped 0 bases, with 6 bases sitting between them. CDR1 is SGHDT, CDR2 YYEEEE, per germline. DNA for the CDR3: TGTGCCAGCAGCTTCAGGGACTCTGGGGCCAACGTCCTGACTTTC. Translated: CASSFRDSGANVLTF.

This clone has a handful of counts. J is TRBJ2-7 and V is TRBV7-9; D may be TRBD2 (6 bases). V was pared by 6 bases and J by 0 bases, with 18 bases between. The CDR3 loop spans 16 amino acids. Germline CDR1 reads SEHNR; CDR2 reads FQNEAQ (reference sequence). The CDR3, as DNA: TGTGCCAGCAGTACTACTCGGGCGGGGAGCTCCTACGAGCAGTACTTC. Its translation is CASSTTRAGSSYEQYF.